Included here is one TCR beta chain sequence, with context. Its specificity is unknown. The sample originates from a study of T-cell memory formation after mild COVID-19. Study conclusions and caveats: Several responding clones turned up in pre-infection memory, indicating that cross-reactive memory may have taken part. Whereas later expanders leaned CD4+, clones contracting day 15 to 85 showed a balanced CD4/CD8 makeup. Shrinking CD4+ clones resided mostly in CM and EM, and CD8+ ones in EMRA.

A 5'RACE reaction primed in the constant segment made cDNA libraries of TCR alpha and TCR beta, and these carried sample barcodes and UMIs. Each CDR3 protein gets one entry after TCRdb re-called the 5' RACE reads with MiXCR. Here the sample spans about half a million distinct CDR3 sequences, 18% being singletons. With 6 bases removed from V and 5 bases from J, the gap between germline ends came to 22 bases. There are 15 residues in the CDR3. CDR1 is SQVTM and CDR2 is ANQGSEA in the germline V gene. Sequenced material: PBMCs or a T cell subset sorted from them (not recorded which). The V gene is TRBV29-1, the J gene TRBJ1-1; tentatively, D is TRBD1 (6 bases). The origin of this receptor is an adult woman who had mild COVID-19 (a few samples of this study predate the infection). Cell type and time point are not known. The CDR3 loop is CSVSTLTGSRTEAFF. In nucleotides, the CDR3 is TGCAGCGTGTCGACGCTTACAGGGTCGAGAACTGAAGCTTTCTTT.